Following are 8 T cell receptor beta chains from one sample sequenced in a study of blood T cell repertoires in COVID-19. Assay: immunoSEQ multiplex PCR; the TCRdb copy retains only in-frame clones and omits some. There are 80,000 or so clones in the sample; roughly 82% occur only once, and roughly 12% lies in the top ten. Sequenced: peripheral blood. The receptors shown here come from an elderly man with acute or convalescent COVID-19.

The chain has TRBV7-8 and TRBJ1-1, with D perhaps TRBD1 (5 bases). V gave up 3 bases and J gave up 7 bases, with 15 bases separating them. Germline CDR1 and CDR2: SGHVS and FQNEAQ. This CDR3 has 14 residues. The CDR3 here is CASSFGQGRGEAFF. Here the CDR3 DNA reads TGTGCCAGCAGCTTTGGGCAGGGAAGAGGTGAAGCTTTCTTT.

This clone appeared a few times. V usage is TRBV12-3 or TRBV12-4 and J usage is TRBJ1-1; D gene uncertain. Trimming left V 0 bases short and J 8 bases short, with 7 bases between. The length of the CDR3 is 12 residues. CDR3 amino acids: CASSLAGDEAFF. CDR3 DNA sequence: TGTGCCAGCAGTTTAGCAGGAGACGAAGCTTTCTTT.

This chain links TRBV9 with TRBJ1-1; TRBD1 is a possible D gene (6 bases). Germline values: CDR1 SGDLS, CDR2 YYNGEE. This CDR3 region has 14 residues. V was trimmed by 5 bases and J by 2 bases, leaving 13 bases between them. The CDR3 DNA reads TGTGCCAGCAGTGCCGGGACACAAAACACTGAAGCTTTCTTT. This codes for CASSAGTQNTEAFF.

The chain carries TRBV14 and TRBJ1-4; D is possibly TRBD1 (5 bases). The germline V gene has CDR1 SGHDN and CDR2 FVKESK. Trimming took 2 bases from V and 3 from J, leaving 10 bases between them. This CDR3 is built from 15 residues. As DNA, the CDR3 is TGTGCCAGCAGCCAAACTGGGGCTTCTAATGAAAAACTGTTTTTT. Its protein product is CASSQTGASNEKLFF.

This chain uses TRBV9 with TRBJ1-3; 7 bases are a match to TRBD1. J was trimmed by 1 base and V by 4 bases; bases with no gene match: 5. Germline CDR1 reads SGDLS; CDR2 reads YYNGEE. The CDR3 consists of 15 residues. The CDR3 protein is CASSPPTGSGNTIYF. In nucleotides, the CDR3 is TGTGCCAGCAGCCCACCGACAGGGTCTGGAAACACCATATATTTT.

The V gene is TRBV4-1, the J gene TRBJ1-4; D unclear. The V gene lost 0 bases and the J gene lost 3 bases, with 5 bases spanning the gap. Per the germline V gene, CDR1 is MGHRA and CDR2 is YSYEKL. The CDR3 contains 14 residues. The CDR3 nucleotides read TGCGCCAGCAGCCAAGATCCGTCTAATGAAAAACTGTTTTTT. It codes for CASSQDPSNEKLFF.

The J gene is TRBJ2-3, the V gene TRBV19; 10 nucleotides match TRBD1. Germline-derived CDR1 and CDR2 are LNHDA and SQIVND (reference sequence). The J segment lost 3 bases and the V segment lost 3 bases, leaving 3 bases of the junction unmatched. This CDR3 contains 15 residues. CDR3 sequence: CASSIQGQGTDTQYF. The CDR3 DNA follows: TGTGCCAGTAGTATTCAGGGACAGGGGACAGATACGCAGTATTTT.

The gene calls are TRBV6-1 and TRBJ1-2, with a tentative D call TRBD1 (6 bases). The CDR3 sequence is 13 residues long. Germline V CDR1 and CDR2: MNHNS, SASEGT. Trimming cost V 2 bases and J 5 bases, with 9 bases left between them. The CDR3 sequence is CASSERQAYGYTF. CDR3 coding DNA: TGTGCCAGCAGTGAACGACAGGCGTATGGCTACACCTTC.